This TCR beta chain was recovered during a study of vaccination effects on CD4 cells after COVID-19. On this clone itself: Antigen specificity is unknown.

Losses at the gene ends were 5 bases for V and 4 bases for J; bases not matched to a gene: 3. This CDR3 region has 13 residues. Libraries were prepared by immunoSEQ multiplex PCR; TCRdb keeps only in-frame clonotypes and omits some of them. The sample shows about 27,000 clones, 83% of them seen only once. Antigen-specific CD4+ T cells were expanded (with viral peptide pools) by the ViraFEST assay ahead of sequencing. Isolating CD4+ T cells followed approximately 9 days of culture. It was two doses of either the BNT162b2 or mRNA-1273 vaccine that participants received. This rearrangement joins TRBV12-3 or TRBV12-4 to TRBJ2-3; 7 bases agree with TRBD1. Sample: CD4+ T cells from PBMCs cultured with HCoV-NL63 spike peptides, taken after COVID-19 vaccination. This TCR was sampled from a human donor who received a COVID-19 vaccine. Some clones in this sample may be carry-over from other donors' samples. CDR3 DNA sequence: TGTGCCAGCAGTCCGGGACAGCCAGATACGCAGTATTTT. Translated: CASSPGQPDTQYF.